The 14 T cell receptor beta chains presented below share a single source sample, sequenced in a study of Graves' ophthalmopathy and Graves' hyperthyroidism. Amplified material comprised TCR beta CDR3 regions derived from RNA transcripts. Scientists carried out first-round RT-PCR using HTBI primers and then a second-round multiplex PCR. In TCRdb, the multiplex PCR reads were re-called with MiXCR into one record per CDR3 protein. The sample shows roughly 160,000 distinct CDR3 sequences, roughly two fifths of them seen only once. Material for sequencing was peripheral blood. The receptors were gathered from a young man with Graves' ophthalmopathy.

The chain joins TRBV20-1 to TRBJ1-1; 12 bases fit TRBD1. The CDR3 totals 15 residues. J gave up 5 bases and V 3 bases, and 7 bases lay outside the gene matches. CDR1 DFQATT and CDR2 SNEGSKA come from the germline V gene (reference sequence). CDR3 bases: TGCAGTGCTAGCCGGGACAGGGGGCTGGGGACTGAAGCTTTCTTT. Its protein product is CSASRDRGLGTEAFF.

This clonotype was detected many times. DNA of the CDR3: TGTGCCAGTAGTATGCCCCCCCGTGGAGCCGGCATGAACACTGAAGCTTTCTTT. The encoded protein is CASSMPPRGAGMNTEAFF. The V call is TRBV19, the J call TRBJ1-1; no definite D call. Germline V lookup: CDR1 LNHDA, CDR2 SQIVND (reference sequence). V was trimmed by 3 bases and J by 0 bases, leaving 20 bases between them. CDR3 length equals 18 residues. The full variable domain, with the rest looked up from reference TRBV19 and TRBJ1-1, is DGGITQSPKYLFRKEGQNVTLSCEQNLNHDAMYWYRQDPGQGLRLIYYSQIVNDFQKGDIAEGYSVSREKKESFPLTVTSAQKNPTAFYLCASSMPPRGAGMNTEAFFGQGTRLTVV.

At least ten counts were recorded for this clonotype. V is TRBV12-3 or TRBV12-4 and J is TRBJ1-5; 7 nucleotides agree with TRBD1. This CDR3 contains 15 residues. V lost 3 bases to trimming and J lost 3 bases; unmatched junction nucleotides: 5. This CDR3 is CASSFGQAFNQPQHF. The CDR3 DNA is TGTGCCAGCAGTTTTGGACAGGCCTTCAATCAGCCCCAGCATTTT.

This chain links TRBV20-1 with TRBJ1-6, with a possible D match to TRBD1 (6 bases). This CDR3 is built from 11 residues. From germline, CDR1 is DFQATT and CDR2 SNEGSKA (reference sequence). V was cut by 7 bases and J by 6 bases, with 7 bases left in between. The CDR3 spells CSGTANSPLHF. CDR3 bases: TGCAGTGGGACAGCTAATTCACCCCTCCACTTT.

CDR3 in amino acids: CASSLPQLLAKNIQYF. The CDR3, as DNA: TGTGCCAGCAGTTTACCTCAATTATTAGCCAAAAACATTCAGTACTTC. This sequence joins TRBV27 and TRBJ2-4; D is unresolved. Germline loops: CDR1 MNHEY, CDR2 SMNVEV (reference sequence). The V end was cut by 2 bases, the J end by 0 bases, with 11 bases between. This CDR3 has 16 residues.

The V gene is TRBV30, the J gene TRBJ2-4; D is unclear. Trimming left V 2 bases short and J 11 bases short, with 13 bases between. The CDR3 is 12 amino acids. Germline V gives CDR1 GTSNPN, CDR2 SVGIG (reference sequence). The CDR3 DNA sequence: TGTGCCTGGAGTCCGTCGGTGGCGCTTCAGTACTTC. Amino acids: CAWSPSVALQYF.

The chain joins TRBV7-2 to TRBJ2-5, with TRBD2 as a possible D gene (5 bases). The length of the CDR3 is 11 residues. CDR1 SGHTA and CDR2 FQGNSA come from the germline V gene. Trimming took off 6 bases at V and 7 bases at J, with 9 bases between the two ends. The CDR3 bases are TGTGCCAGCAGGAATCGGGGGACCCAGTACTTC. Translated: CASRNRGTQYF. The variable domain in full, with the rest retrieved from reference TRBV7-2 and TRBJ2-5, is GAGVSQSPSNKVTEKGKDVELRCDPISGHTALYWYRQSLGQGLEFLIYFQGNSAPDKSGLPSDRFSAERTGGSVSTLTIQRTQQEDSAVYLCASRNRGTQYFGPGTRLLVL.

This sequence joins TRBV12-3 or TRBV12-4 and TRBJ1-1; D is unclear. This CDR3 has 13 amino acids. The V end was cut by 7 bases, the J end by 4 bases, with 13 bases between. In DNA, the CDR3 is TGTGCCAGCACCGGGGAGTGGGGCACTGAAGCTTTCTTT. Translation gives CASTGEWGTEAFF.

In this sample, this clonotype turned up many times. J is TRBJ1-6 and V is TRBV6-5, with D perhaps TRBD1 (5 bases). In germline, CDR1 is MNHEY, CDR2 SVGAGI. The CDR3 length is 14 residues. V was cut by 6 bases and J by 10 bases, with 16 bases left in between. CDR3 loop: CASRTDSGVSPLHF. The DNA for the CDR3 is TGTGCCAGCAGGACCGACAGTGGGGTCTCACCCCTCCACTTT.

This clonotype came up many times. The CDR3: CASSPGKELFF. The CDR3 DNA follows: TGTGCCAGCTCACCGGGCAAGGAGCTGTTTTTT. V gene TRBV18 combines with J gene TRBJ2-2; D is uncertain. From germline, CDR1 is KGHSH and CDR2 LQKENI. V was trimmed by 3 bases and J by 10 bases, leaving 6 bases between them. The CDR3 is 11 amino acids.

This clonotype was found many times. This chain's CDR3 is CASSPALGDIQYF. In nucleotides, the CDR3 is TGTGCCAGCAGTCCCGCTTTGGGGGACATTCAGTACTTC. This rearrangement joins TRBV28 to TRBJ2-4, with D perhaps given as TRBD1 or TRBD2 (5 bases each). The CDR3 runs 13 residues. Germline V CDR1 and CDR2: MDHEN, SYDVKM. V was cut by 5 bases and J by 8 bases, with 13 bases left in between.

A few counts support this clonotype. The chain combines TRBV28 with TRBJ2-5; D unresolved. Trimming cost V 4 bases and J 0 bases, with 9 bases left between them. The CDR3 runs to 14 residues. In germline, CDR1 is MDHEN, CDR2 SYDVKM. CDR3 coding DNA: TGTGCCAGCAGTTCACCGAAGTACCAAGAGACCCAGTACTTC. Its protein product is CASSSPKYQETQYF.

This clonotype appeared many times. The V and J genes are TRBV27 and TRBJ1-2, with 9 nucleotides matching TRBD1. In germline, CDR1 is MNHEY, CDR2 SMNVEV (reference sequence). V lost 4 bases to trimming and J lost 7 bases; unmatched junction nucleotides: 10. The CDR3 extends over 15 amino acids. The CDR3 protein is CASSSQYRGPSGYTF. The CDR3 DNA sequence: TGTGCCAGCAGTTCCCAATACAGGGGGCCGTCTGGCTACACCTTC.

The chain joins TRBV30 to TRBJ1-1; D not resolved. The CDR3 contains 13 residues. The V end was cut by 0 bases, the J end by 5 bases, with 10 bases between. Germline V lookup: CDR1 GTSNPN, CDR2 SVGIG (reference sequence). In DNA, the CDR3 is TGTGCCTGGAGTGTCTATAGGGAAACTGAAGCTTTCTTT. Its translation: CAWSVYRETEAFF.